The 10 T cell receptor beta chains given below trace back to one sample, sequenced in a study of cytomegalovirus exposure and HLA in healthy donors. PCR primers comprised 60 Vbeta and 13 Jbeta primers. The method was immunoSEQ multiplex PCR; TCRdb's version includes in-frame clones alone and lacks a portion of them. The sample holds approximately 130,000 clones, over 70% seen once. Sequencing was performed on PBMCs. Receptor source: a middle-aged woman in good health and CMV-seronegative.

V usage is TRBV28 and J usage is TRBJ1-1, with D unclear. Trimming removed 3 bases at V and 0 bases at J, with 11 bases between. CDR3 length equals 15 residues. Germline-derived CDR1 and CDR2 are MDHEN and SYDVKM. CDR3 amino acids: CASSLRVRMNTEAFF. The DNA for the CDR3 is TGTGCCAGCAGTTTGAGGGTCAGAATGAACACTGAAGCTTTCTTT.

The chain recombines TRBV29-1 with TRBJ2-7, with a possible D match to TRBD2 (6 bases). The CDR3 is 12 amino acids. The V gene's germline CDR1 is SQVTM and CDR2 ANQGSEA. The V end was cut by 8 bases, the J end by 1 base, with 12 bases between. In nucleotides, the CDR3 is TGCAGCATATCCGGGAGTTCCTACGAGCAGTACTTC. This translates into CSISGSSYEQYF.

The genes are TRBV2 and TRBJ1-2, with D uncertain. The germline gives CDR1 SNHLY, CDR2 FYNNEI. Trimming left V 2 bases short and J 8 bases short, with 15 bases between. The CDR3 covers 14 residues. CDR3 sequence (DNA): TGTGCCAGCAGTGAATGGGCAGGCGATGGGGGCTACACCTTC. This codes for CASSEWAGDGGYTF.

The chain has TRBV5-4 and TRBJ2-7; TRBD1 is a possible D gene (6 bases). CDR3 size: 15 residues. Germline V gene sequence: CDR1 SGHNT, CDR2 YYREEE (reference sequence). V shed 4 bases and J shed 2 bases, with 16 bases lying between them. The DNA for the CDR3 is TGTGCCAGCAGCGCGCAAGACAGGCGCCCCTACGAGCAGTACTTC. Its protein product is CASSAQDRRPYEQYF.

The chain combines TRBV5-4 with TRBJ2-5; 7 bases map to TRBD1. This CDR3 spans 14 amino acids. The ends lost 0 bases at V and 2 bases at J; junction bases unmatched: 1. Germline CDR1 is SGHNT and CDR2 is YYREEE (reference sequence). In nucleotides, the CDR3 is TGTGCCAGCAGCTTGGGACAGGGACAAGAGACCCAGTACTTC. Amino acid sequence: CASSLGQGQETQYF.

This clone has more than one count but fewer than ten. This CDR3 is CAWSVYNRGNEKLFF. The CDR3 coding sequence is TGTGCCTGGAGTGTTTATAACAGGGGAAATGAAAAACTGTTTTTT. The rearrangement joins TRBV30 to TRBJ1-4; 7 nucleotides line up with TRBD1. Germline CDR1 reads GTSNPN; CDR2 reads SVGIG (reference sequence). The CDR3 runs 15 residues. J gave up 5 bases and V 0 bases, and 6 bases lay outside the gene matches.

J is TRBJ1-5 and V is TRBV6-5, with TRBD1 identical over 7 bases. Germline V gene data show CDR1 as MNHEY and CDR2 as SVGAGI. The CDR3 length is 15 residues. V trimming: 2 bases; J trimming: 5 bases; junction bases outside the gene matches: 6. The CDR3 DNA sequence: TGTGCCAGCAGTTACACAGGGGACGGCCATCAGCCCCAGCATTTT. Translating gives CASSYTGDGHQPQHF.

The V gene is TRBV6-1, the J gene TRBJ1-5; possible D gene TRBD1, 5 bases. V dropped 2 bases and J dropped 6 bases, with 14 bases sitting between them. Germline loops: CDR1 MNHNS, CDR2 SASEGT. This CDR3 region has 15 residues. CDR3 sequence (DNA): TGTGCCAGCAGTGAATCCCCAGGGAGGGGTCAGCCCCAGCATTTT. As protein: CASSESPGRGQPQHF.

This sequence joins TRBV30 and TRBJ1-6; 7 bases are a match to TRBD1. In germline, CDR1 is GTSNPN, CDR2 SVGIG (reference sequence). J was trimmed by 12 bases and V by 5 bases; bases with no gene match: 10. This CDR3 region has 13 residues. The CDR3 loop reads CAWRNRGAGPLHF. In DNA, the CDR3 is TGTGCCTGGCGGAACAGGGGCGCGGGACCCCTCCACTTT.

This clone was seen a handful of times. The chain employs TRBV7-2 and TRBJ1-2, with D possibly TRBD1 on 5 matching bases. Trimming left V 4 bases short and J 4 bases short, with 13 bases between. The CDR3 sequence is 14 residues long. Germline V gene sequence: CDR1 SGHTA, CDR2 FQGNSA. This chain's CDR3 is CASSSTGGPYGYTF. The CDR3 nucleotides read TGTGCCAGCAGCTCAACAGGAGGGCCCTATGGCTACACCTTC.